This TCR beta chain came from a study of blood T cell repertoires in COVID-19. Across the whole study: The United States, Italy and Spain were the sources of the acute and convalescent COVID-19 samples. T cells, B-cell-depleted T cells, or PBMCs supplied cDNA or gDNA.

In the original analysis: The authors estimated nucleated cell counts from reference gene primer amplification. Assay used: immunoSEQ multiplex PCR; TCRdb lists only in-frame clones, some missing. Clone size and V and J calls were adopted from that table, with D and trimming inferred from the DNA. Of a few hundred thousand clones in the sample, 80% to 90% are singletons; the top ten hold about 10%. CDR1 is LNHNV, CDR2 YYDKDF, per germline (reference sequence). Trimming left V 1 base short and J 5 bases short, with 12 bases between. CDR3 length equals 14 residues. The Seattle patients joined while their infection was active and were tracked longitudinally afterward.

The TCR comes from a woman aged 25 to 39 with COVID-19, enrolled during active disease. V and J are TRBV15 and TRBJ2-7; D unresolved. Sequenced: peripheral blood. The CDR3 here is CATSRGGISDEQYF. CDR3 coding DNA: TGTGCCACCAGCAGAGGAGGCATCAGCGACGAGCAGTACTTC.